The 17 T cell receptor beta chains below all came from one sample that was sequenced in a study of cytomegalovirus exposure and HLA in healthy donors. Primers for the PCR totalled 60 Vbeta and 13 Jbeta. Clones were read by immunoSEQ multiplex PCR, and TCRdb kept only the in-frame ones, dropping some. The sample has about 72,000 clones; the top ten hold 2.7%. Sequencing was performed on PBMCs. The source of these receptors is a man in his forties in good health and CMV-seronegative.

This rearrangement joins TRBV10-3 to TRBJ2-2; 12 positions match TRBD2. The CDR3 is 17 amino acids. Germline values: CDR1 ENHRY, CDR2 SYGVKD. V dropped 11 bases and J dropped 1; count of bases not matched to a gene: 11. In DNA form, the CDR3 reads TGTGCCCTAGCTCTACTAGCGGGGGGTATGAACACCGGGGAGCTGTTTTTT. This encodes CALALLAGGMNTGELFF.

This chain connects TRBV7-2 to TRBJ2-3; 10 bases match TRBD2. This CDR3 is 15 amino acids long. J lost 6 bases, V lost 2 bases, and 5 bases had no gene match. The germline V gene encodes CDR1 SGHTA and CDR2 FQGNSA. The DNA of the CDR3 is TGTGCCAGCAGCTTATGGGGACTAGCGTCGGATACGCAGTATTTT. As protein: CASSLWGLASDTQYF.

The chain joins TRBV7-9 to TRBJ2-1; 10 bases are a match to TRBD1. CDR1 SEHNR and CDR2 FQNEAQ come from the germline V gene (reference sequence). J was trimmed by 5 bases and V by 0 bases; bases with no gene match: 1. CDR3 size: 15 residues. The CDR3 DNA sequence: TGTGCCAGCAGCTTAGCGGGGACAGGGGACAATGAGCAGTTCTTC. This encodes CASSLAGTGDNEQFF.

The chain links TRBV7-9 to TRBJ1-1; D may be TRBD1 (6 bases). CDR1 and CDR2 (germline): SEHNR, FQNEAQ (reference sequence). The CDR3 is 15 amino acids. The V end was cut by 5 bases, the J end by 2 bases, with 15 bases between. CDR3 protein: CASSKSGQINTEAFF. DNA of the CDR3: TGTGCCAGCAGCAAGAGCGGACAGATAAACACTGAAGCTTTCTTT. Full variable domain (remainder filled in from reference TRBV7-9 and TRBJ1-1): DTGVSQNPRHKITKRGQNVTFRCDPISEHNRLYWYRQTLGQGPEFLTYFQNEAQLEKSRLLSDRFSAERPKGSFSTLEIQRTEQGDSAMYLCASSKSGQINTEAFFGQGTRLTVV.

This sequence joins TRBV4-2 and TRBJ1-2; weak D call: TRBD1 (6 bases). CDR3 size: 17 residues. V lost 3 bases to trimming and J lost 0 bases, with 17 bases between them. Per the germline V gene, CDR1 is LGHNA and CDR2 is YNFKEQ. CDR3 amino acids: CASSQVGSDRTNYGYTF. The CDR3 DNA reads TGTGCCAGCAGCCAGGTGGGGTCGGACAGAACTAACTATGGCTACACCTTC.

Turning to this clone: The identical CDR3 is also encoded by other nucleotide sequences in the sample. The chain combines TRBV7-3 with TRBJ1-1; possibly TRBD1 for D (6 bases). Trimming removed 0 bases from V and 1 base from J, with 6 bases in between. CDR1 is SGHTA and CDR2 is FQGTGA in the germline V gene. The CDR3 runs 14 residues. The CDR3 protein is CASSLTGQNTEAFF. CDR3 in DNA: TGTGCCAGCAGCTTAACGGGACAGAACACTGAAGCTTTCTTT.

This chain joins TRBV9 and TRBJ2-1; weak D call: TRBD1 (6 bases). The V end was cut by 4 bases, the J end by 8 bases, with 10 bases between. Germline V gene sequence: CDR1 SGDLS, CDR2 YYNGEE. CDR3 length: 12 residues. The CDR3 protein is CASSRTGYEQFF. CDR3 nucleotides: TGTGCCAGCAGCAGAACAGGGTATGAGCAGTTCTTC.

The rearrangement joins TRBV6-5 to TRBJ1-2; 8 bases align to TRBD1. V was clipped by 9 bases and J by 3 bases; unmatched bases: 9. CDR1 and CDR2 from the germline V gene are MNHEY and SVGAGI. This CDR3 comprises 14 residues. As DNA, the CDR3 is TGTGCCAGTTGGGCCAGGGGGCTCGACTATGGCTACACCTTC. Protein product: CASWARGLDYGYTF.

The CDR3 DNA reads as TGTGCCAGCAGCTTACAGGGACCCTACAATGAGCAGTTCTTC. The encoded protein is CASSLQGPYNEQFF. J is TRBJ2-1 and V is TRBV5-4; TRBD1 is a possible D gene (6 bases). V lost 2 bases and J 2 bases, leaving 8 bases between the germline ends. Germline V gene lookup returns CDR1 SGHNT and CDR2 YYREEE (reference sequence). The length of the CDR3 is 14 residues.

CDR3 amino acids: CASSYGGRGNSPLHF. DNA of the CDR3: TGTGCCAGCAGTTACGGCGGCAGGGGAAATTCACCCCTCCACTTT. The chain employs TRBV6-5 and TRBJ1-6, with D perhaps TRBD1 (6 bases). The CDR3 is 15 amino acids. Trimming pared 2 bases from V and 7 bases from J, leaving 12 bases between. The germline V gene has CDR1 MNHEY and CDR2 SVGAGI.

J is TRBJ1-1 and V is TRBV6-5, with 8 bases aligning to TRBD1. Germline CDR1 reads MNHEY; CDR2 reads SVGAGI. Trimming cost V 5 bases and J 0 bases; bases outside gene matches: 5. This CDR3 is built from 15 residues. The CDR3 DNA follows: TGTGCCAGCAGTCGAAGACAGGGGATGAACACTGAAGCTTTCTTT. It specifies CASSRRQGMNTEAFF.

The CDR3 here is CASSLVQGGTDTQYF. As DNA, the CDR3 is TGCGCCAGCAGCTTGGTTCAGGGGGGCACAGATACGCAGTATTTT. The chain links TRBV5-1 to TRBJ2-3; 7 bases are a match to TRBD1. The CDR3 sequence is 15 residues long. Germline V CDR1 and CDR2: SGHRS, YFSETQ. The ends lost 0 bases at V and 1 base at J; junction bases unmatched: 2.

This chain uses TRBV4-1 with TRBJ2-7; 9 nucleotides match TRBD1. The CDR3 totals 14 residues. Unmatched junction bases numbered 6, after V lost 3 bases and J lost 6 bases. Looked up from germline, CDR1 is MGHRA and CDR2 is YSYEKL. In DNA, the CDR3 is TGCGCCAGCAGCCAGCAGGACAGGGGTCCCGAGCAGTACTTC. This gives the protein CASSQQDRGPEQYF.

The chain employs TRBV19 and TRBJ1-1, with TRBD1 matching 7 bases. After removal of 5 bases from V and 2 bases from J, the junction contained 8 bases not matched to a gene. CDR1 and CDR2 from the germline V gene are LNHDA and SQIVND (reference sequence). The CDR3 is 15 amino acids. CDR3 in amino acids: CASSLRTGINTEAFF. In DNA form, the CDR3 reads TGTGCCAGTAGTCTACGGACAGGCATTAACACTGAAGCTTTCTTT.

The genes are TRBV4-2 and TRBJ2-7; D might be TRBD2 (6 bases). The V end was cut by 0 bases, the J end by 7 bases, with 16 bases between. CDR1 is LGHNA, CDR2 YNFKEQ, per germline. The CDR3 has 15 residues. The CDR3 loop is CASSQDYGGRGEQYF. The CDR3 region has the DNA TGTGCCAGCAGCCAAGATTACGGCGGACGGGGGGAGCAGTACTTC.

The chain has TRBV30 and TRBJ1-2; no clear D. Germline values: CDR1 GTSNPN, CDR2 SVGIG (reference sequence). The CDR3 loop spans 13 amino acids. V was trimmed by 3 bases and J by 4 bases, leaving 12 bases between them. CDR3 protein: CAWSADNFYGYTF. As DNA, the CDR3 is TGTGCCTGGAGCGCAGACAACTTCTATGGCTACACCTTC.

V is TRBV5-1 and J is TRBJ1-1; TRBD1 agrees at 7 bases. The CDR3 loop spans 15 amino acids. Germline assignment: CDR1 SGHRS and CDR2 YFSETQ. V lost 3 bases, J lost 0 bases, and 5 bases stayed unmatched. The CDR3 here is CASSSAQGVNTEAFF. The DNA for the CDR3 is TGCGCCAGCAGCTCCGCGCAGGGGGTGAACACTGAAGCTTTCTTT. Full variable domain (remainder filled in from reference TRBV5-1 and TRBJ1-1): KAGVTQTPRYLIKTRGQQVTLSCSPISGHRSVSWYQQTPGQGLQFLFEYFSETQRNKGNFPGRFSGRQFSNSRSEMNVSTLELGDSALYLCASSSAQGVNTEAFFGQGTRLTVV.